The 7 T cell receptor beta chains presented below share a single source sample, sequenced in a study of T cells in Graves' hyperthyroidism and ophthalmopathy. Template material for amplifying TCR beta CDR3 regions consisted of RNA transcripts. The HTBI set primed first-round TCR CDR3 RT-PCR. One entry per CDR3 protein, called by TCRdb with MiXCR from the multiplex PCR reads. The data contain 200,000 to 250,000 distinct CDR3 sequences, 15% to 20% of them singletons. The sample comprised blood. Source of these receptors: a man in his forties with Graves' hyperthyroidism.

This clonotype was counted between two and nine times. The genes are TRBV7-2 and TRBJ1-2, with 8 bases lining up with TRBD1. The CDR3 runs to 14 residues. CDR1 is SGHTA and CDR2 is FQGNSA in the germline V gene. Unmatched junction bases numbered 5, after V lost 1 base and J lost 7 bases. CDR3 sequence (DNA): TGTGCCAGCAGCTTAGGAGACAGGGGAAGTGGCTACACCTTC. This gives the protein CASSLGDRGSGYTF.

In this sample, this clonotype turned up many times. The V and J genes are TRBV7-9 and TRBJ1-5; D is uncertain. The V gene lost 6 bases and the J gene lost 9 bases, with 15 bases spanning the gap. Germline assignment: CDR1 SEHNR and CDR2 FQNEAQ (reference sequence). The length of the CDR3 is 13 residues. The CDR3 loop reads CASSIRDGLPQHF. The CDR3 DNA sequence: TGTGCCAGCAGTATCCGCGACGGGCTGCCCCAGCATTTT.

This chain uses TRBV10-3 with TRBJ1-6, with 7 bases matching TRBD1. Germline V gives CDR1 ENHRY, CDR2 SYGVKD. J lost 3 bases, V lost 3 bases, and 2 bases had no gene match. The length of the CDR3 is 15 residues. The CDR3 here is CAISERQGYNSPLHF. In DNA form, the CDR3 reads TGTGCCATCAGTGAAAGACAGGGCTATAATTCACCCCTCCACTTT.

This clonotype showed up many times. The chain joins TRBV10-3 to TRBJ2-3; D not certain. CDR3 length equals 12 residues. V shed 8 bases and J shed 3 bases, with 9 bases lying between them. Germline-derived CDR1 and CDR2 are ENHRY and SYGVKD. CDR3 in amino acids: CAIGLQTDTQYF. Here the CDR3 DNA reads TGTGCCATCGGCTTGCAGACAGATACGCAGTATTTT.

The rearrangement joins TRBV7-2 to TRBJ1-6; D possibly corresponds to TRBD1 (5 bases). Germline CDR1 reads SGHTA; CDR2 reads FQGNSA. Trimming left V 6 bases short and J 8 bases short, with 14 bases between. The CDR3 has 14 amino acids. The CDR3 here is CASSGREWDSPLHF. CDR3 DNA sequence: TGTGCCAGCAGTGGCAGGGAGTGGGATTCACCCCTCCACTTT.

This clonotype was seen a few times. This rearrangement joins TRBV5-5 to TRBJ1-2, with 7 bases identical to TRBD1. The CDR3 length is 13 residues. V lost 7 bases and J lost 8; bases outside the gene matches: 11. CDR1 is SGHKS, CDR2 YYEKEE, per germline (reference sequence). This chain's CDR3 is CASSALRGRGYTF. For the CDR3, the DNA is TGTGCCAGCTCGGCCCTAAGGGGGCGCGGCTACACCTTC.

This clonotype occurred many times. The J gene is TRBJ1-6, the V gene TRBV12-3 or TRBV12-4; 8 bases are shared with TRBD1. After removal of 6 bases from V and 8 bases from J, the junction contained 6 bases not matched to a gene. The CDR3 totals 14 residues. The CDR3 spells CASSLGTGDSPLHF. The CDR3 DNA sequence: TGTGCCAGCAGCCTTGGGACAGGAGATTCACCCCTCCACTTT.